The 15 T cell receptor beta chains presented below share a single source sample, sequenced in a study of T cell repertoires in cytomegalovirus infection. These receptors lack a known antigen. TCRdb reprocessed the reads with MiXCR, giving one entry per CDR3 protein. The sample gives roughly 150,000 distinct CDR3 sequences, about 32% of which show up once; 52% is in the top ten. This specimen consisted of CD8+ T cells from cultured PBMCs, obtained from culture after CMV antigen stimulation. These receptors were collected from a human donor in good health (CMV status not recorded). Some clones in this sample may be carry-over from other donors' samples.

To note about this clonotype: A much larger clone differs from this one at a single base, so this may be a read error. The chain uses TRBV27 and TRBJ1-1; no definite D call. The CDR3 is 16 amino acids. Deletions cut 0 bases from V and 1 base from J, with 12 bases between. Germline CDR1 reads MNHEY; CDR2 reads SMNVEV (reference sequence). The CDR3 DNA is TGTGCCAGCAGTTTATCCTGGCATGGGTCGAACACTGAAGCTTTCTTT. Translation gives CASSLSWHGSNTEAFF.

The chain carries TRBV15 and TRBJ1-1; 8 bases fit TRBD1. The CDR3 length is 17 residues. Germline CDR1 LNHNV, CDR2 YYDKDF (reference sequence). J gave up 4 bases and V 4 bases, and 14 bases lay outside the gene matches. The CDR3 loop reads CATSKTGVGGFGTEAFF. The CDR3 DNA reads TGTGCCACCAGCAAGACAGGGGTAGGGGGATTCGGCACTGAAGCTTTCTTT.

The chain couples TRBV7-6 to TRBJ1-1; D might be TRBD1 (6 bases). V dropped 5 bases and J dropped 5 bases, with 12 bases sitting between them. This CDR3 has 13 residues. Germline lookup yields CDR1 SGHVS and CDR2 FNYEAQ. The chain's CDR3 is CASSQDRQTEAFF. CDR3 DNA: TGTGCCAGCAGCCAAGACAGGCAAACTGAAGCTTTCTTT. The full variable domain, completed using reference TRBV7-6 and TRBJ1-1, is GAGVSQSPRYKVTKRGQDVALRCDPISGHVSLYWYRQALGQGPEFLTYFNYEAQQDKSGLPNDRFSAERPEGSISTLTIQRTEQRDSAMYRCASSQDRQTEAFFGQGTRLTVV.

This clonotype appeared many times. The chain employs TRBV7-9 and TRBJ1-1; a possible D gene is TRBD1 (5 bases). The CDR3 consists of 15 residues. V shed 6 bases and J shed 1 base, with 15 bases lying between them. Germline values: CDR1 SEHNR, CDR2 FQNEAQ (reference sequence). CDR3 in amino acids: CASSPRGGGNTEAFF. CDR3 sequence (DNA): TGTGCCAGCAGTCCCCGCGGTGGGGGGAACACTGAAGCTTTCTTT.

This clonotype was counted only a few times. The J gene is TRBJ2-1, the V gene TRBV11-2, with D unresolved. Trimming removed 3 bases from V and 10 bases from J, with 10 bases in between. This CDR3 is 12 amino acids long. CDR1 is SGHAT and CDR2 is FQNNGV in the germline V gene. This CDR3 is CASSFRLGEQFF. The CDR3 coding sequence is TGTGCCAGCAGCTTTCGTCTCGGAGAGCAGTTCTTC.

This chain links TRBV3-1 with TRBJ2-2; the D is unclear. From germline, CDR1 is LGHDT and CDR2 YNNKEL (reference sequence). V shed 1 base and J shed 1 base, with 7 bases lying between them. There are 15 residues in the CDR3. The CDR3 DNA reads TGTGCCAGCAGCCAAGTTGGGCAGAACACCGGGGAGCTGTTTTTT. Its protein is CASSQVGQNTGELFF.

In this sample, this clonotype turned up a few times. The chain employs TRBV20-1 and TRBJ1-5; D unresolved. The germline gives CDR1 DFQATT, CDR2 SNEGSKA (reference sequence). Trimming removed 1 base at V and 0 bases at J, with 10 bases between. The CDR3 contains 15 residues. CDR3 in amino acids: CSARVRRYSNQPQHF. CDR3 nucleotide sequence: TGCAGTGCTAGAGTCCGACGGTATAGCAATCAGCCCCAGCATTTT.

The CDR3 loop reads CAISESLAGGTYNEQFF. CDR3 in DNA: TGTGCCATCAGTGAGTCCCTAGCGGGGGGTACCTACAATGAGCAGTTCTTC. The rearrangement uses TRBV10-3 and TRBJ2-1, with TRBD2 identical over 11 bases. CDR3 size: 17 residues. Germline V gives CDR1 ENHRY, CDR2 SYGVKD. V lost 0 bases, J lost 2 bases, and 3 bases stayed unmatched.

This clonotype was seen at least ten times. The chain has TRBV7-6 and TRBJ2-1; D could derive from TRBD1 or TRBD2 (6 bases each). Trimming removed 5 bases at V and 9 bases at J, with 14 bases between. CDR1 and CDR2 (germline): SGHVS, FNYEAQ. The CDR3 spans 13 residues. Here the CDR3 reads CASSGLGGSEQFF. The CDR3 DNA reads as TGTGCCAGCAGCGGGCTGGGGGGCTCTGAGCAGTTCTTC.

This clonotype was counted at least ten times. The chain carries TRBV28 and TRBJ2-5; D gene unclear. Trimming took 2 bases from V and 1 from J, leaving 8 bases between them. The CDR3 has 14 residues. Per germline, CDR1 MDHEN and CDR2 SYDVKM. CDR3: CASSLVVSQETQYF. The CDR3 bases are TGTGCCAGCAGTTTAGTCGTCAGCCAAGAGACCCAGTACTTC.

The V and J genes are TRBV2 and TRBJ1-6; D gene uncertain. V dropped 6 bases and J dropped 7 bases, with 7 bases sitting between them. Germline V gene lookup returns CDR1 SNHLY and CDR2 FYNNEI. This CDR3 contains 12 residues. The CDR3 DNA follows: TGTGCCAGCAGGGCGGAGAATTCACCCCTCCACTTT. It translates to CASRAENSPLHF. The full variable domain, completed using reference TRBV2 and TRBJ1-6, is EPEVTQTPSHQVTQMGQEVILRCVPISNHLYFYWYRQILGQKVEFLVSFYNNEISEKSEIFDDQFSVERPDGSNFTLKIRSTKLEDSAMYFCASRAENSPLHFGNGTRLTVT.

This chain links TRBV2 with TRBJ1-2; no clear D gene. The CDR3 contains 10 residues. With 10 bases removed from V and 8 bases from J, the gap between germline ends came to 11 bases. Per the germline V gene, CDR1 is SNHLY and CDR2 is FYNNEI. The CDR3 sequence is CATPSRGYTF. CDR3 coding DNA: TGTGCCACCCCATCAAGGGGCTACACCTTC.

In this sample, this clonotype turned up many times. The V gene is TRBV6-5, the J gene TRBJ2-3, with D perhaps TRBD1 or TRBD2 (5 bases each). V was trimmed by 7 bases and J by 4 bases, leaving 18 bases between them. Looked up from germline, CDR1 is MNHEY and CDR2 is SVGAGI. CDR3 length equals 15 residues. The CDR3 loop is CASTQWGMGADTQYF. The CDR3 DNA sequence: TGTGCCAGCACCCAGTGGGGGATGGGGGCAGATACGCAGTATTTT.

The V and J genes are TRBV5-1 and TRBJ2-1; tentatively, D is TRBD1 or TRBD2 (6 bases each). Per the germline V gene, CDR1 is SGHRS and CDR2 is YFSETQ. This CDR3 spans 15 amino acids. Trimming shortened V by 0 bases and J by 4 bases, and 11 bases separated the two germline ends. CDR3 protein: CASSLGWGAYNEQFF. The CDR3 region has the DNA TGCGCCAGCAGCTTGGGATGGGGGGCGTACAATGAGCAGTTCTTC.

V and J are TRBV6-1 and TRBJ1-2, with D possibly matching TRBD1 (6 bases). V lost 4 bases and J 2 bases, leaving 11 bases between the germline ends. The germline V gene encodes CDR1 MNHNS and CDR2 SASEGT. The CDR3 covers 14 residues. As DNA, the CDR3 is TGTGCCAGCAGTGTCCGGGGACAAAACTATGGCTACACCTTC. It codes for CASSVRGQNYGYTF.